Shown below are 12 T cell receptor beta chains from a single sample sequenced in a study of T cell changes during pregnancy in multiple sclerosis. The table came from immunoSEQ multiplex PCR; TCRdb's copy has only in-frame clones and leaves some out. The sample has 52,000 or so clones; 80% to 90% are singletons. The specimen was CD4+ T cells from peripheral blood mononuclear cells, collected in the first trimester of pregnancy. The source of these receptors is a female donor with multiple sclerosis, enrolled in a pregnancy study.

V and J are TRBV10-3 and TRBJ2-2, with TRBD2 identical over 8 bases. Germline values: CDR1 ENHRY, CDR2 SYGVKD. The CDR3 has 15 residues. V trimming: 6 bases; J trimming: 5 bases; junction bases outside the gene matches: 8. The CDR3: CAIRRVAGNTGELFF. CDR3 nucleotides: TGTGCCATCAGGAGGGTAGCGGGAAATACCGGGGAGCTGTTTTTT.

J is TRBJ2-1 and V is TRBV6-5, with no clear D. V gave up 10 bases and J gave up 0 bases, with 16 bases separating them. The CDR3 has 15 residues. The germline V gene encodes CDR1 MNHEY and CDR2 SVGAGI. The CDR3 nucleotides are TGTGCCACCAGGTTCAGGTCGAGCTCCTACAATGAGCAGTTCTTC. It translates to CATRFRSSSYNEQFF.

DNA for the CDR3: TGCGCCAGCAGCTCTGGGACAGGGGGTCCCAAAAACATTCAGTACTTC. This gives the protein CASSSGTGGPKNIQYF. The chain uses TRBV5-1 and TRBJ2-4, with 11 bases that match TRBD1. V lost 3 bases to trimming and J lost 2 bases; unmatched junction nucleotides: 4. Germline CDR1 and CDR2: SGHRS and YFSETQ. The CDR3 spans 16 residues.

The rearrangement uses TRBV7-2 and TRBJ2-3, with 9 nucleotides matching TRBD2. Germline V gives CDR1 SGHTA, CDR2 FQGNSA. Losses at the gene ends were 1 base for V and 2 bases for J; bases not matched to a gene: 13. The CDR3 covers 19 residues. The CDR3 loop reads CASSLGLWAGGRDTDTQYF. CDR3 in DNA: TGTGCCAGCAGCTTAGGGTTATGGGCGGGGGGGCGTGACACAGATACGCAGTATTTT.

This clone was detected once. The chain carries TRBV6-5 and TRBJ1-1; D is perhaps TRBD1 (6 bases). Germline CDR1 and CDR2: MNHEY and SVGAGI. Deletions cut 6 bases from V and 11 bases from J, with 22 bases between. The length of the CDR3 is 14 residues. The CDR3 region is CASSPDRSATRAFF. The CDR3 DNA reads TGTGCCAGCAGCCCCGACAGGTCCGCGACAAGGGCTTTCTTT.

The count of this clone is one. The chain couples TRBV28 to TRBJ2-4; D perhaps matches TRBD1 (5 bases). Per the germline V gene, CDR1 is MDHEN and CDR2 is SYDVKM. This CDR3 spans 17 amino acids. Trimming removed 4 bases at V and 1 base at J, with 17 bases between. This CDR3 reads CASSYSLGVAAKNIQYF. CDR3 DNA sequence: TGTGCCAGCAGTTACAGTTTAGGGGTGGCGGCCAAAAACATTCAGTACTTC.

CDR3 nucleotides: TGTGCCAGCAGCTTCCTAGCGGGGACGGGTTTGGCCGGGGAGCTGTTTTTT. It yields the protein CASSFLAGTGLAGELFF. The chain has TRBV7-2 and TRBJ2-2, with 9 bases that match TRBD2. Germline CDR1 reads SGHTA; CDR2 reads FQGNSA. Germline trimming cut 3 bases from V and 6 bases from J; bases unmatched to any gene: 11. The CDR3 consists of 17 residues.

The genes are TRBV5-6 and TRBJ2-2; D might be TRBD2 (6 bases). The germline CDR1 and CDR2 sequences are SGHDT and YYEEEE. V was shortened by 1 base and J by 1 base, with 8 bases between the two germline ends. This CDR3 region has 15 residues. The CDR3 DNA reads as TGTGCCAGCAGCTTGACGGGAGTGAACACCGGGGAGCTGTTTTTT. Protein sequence: CASSLTGVNTGELFF.

The chain couples TRBV6-6 to TRBJ1-1; 7 bases agree with TRBD1. Germline assignment: CDR1 MNHNY and CDR2 SVGAGI (reference sequence). This CDR3 has 15 residues. V trimming: 4 bases; J trimming: 4 bases; junction bases outside the gene matches: 9. The DNA of the CDR3 is TGTGCCAGCAGTTCTCCGGACAGGTCGAGCACTGAAGCTTTCTTT. It specifies CASSSPDRSSTEAFF.

The chain carries TRBV7-3 and TRBJ2-4; D may be TRBD1 (6 bases). V was shortened by 5 bases and J by 3 bases, with 23 bases between the two germline ends. The CDR3 has 18 amino acids. Germline V lookup: CDR1 SGHTA, CDR2 FQGTGA. CDR3 DNA: TGTGCCAGCAGCCCACGGCGGTCAGGGGATGGGGACAAAAACATTCAGTACTTC. Its translation is CASSPRRSGDGDKNIQYF. Using reference TRBV7-3 and TRBJ2-4 for the parts outside the CDR3, the full variable domain is GAGVSQTPSNKVTEKGKYVELRCDPISGHTALYWYRQSLGQGPEFLIYFQGTGAADDSGLPNDRFFAVRPEGSVSTLKIQRTERGDSAVYLCASSPRRSGDGDKNIQYFGAGTRLSVL.

The rearrangement uses TRBV10-3 and TRBJ2-7; TRBD2 aligns across 8 bases. Germline V gene lookup returns CDR1 ENHRY and CDR2 SYGVKD. Trimming took 4 bases from V and 2 from J; bases not matched to a gene: 4. The CDR3 has 14 residues. For the CDR3, the DNA is TGTGCCATCAGTGGGGGACTAGAAGCCTACGAGCAGTACTTC. The encoded protein is CAISGGLEAYEQYF.

CDR3 sequence (DNA): TGCAGCGTCGGGGGCTCTGGAAACACCATATATTTT. Encoded protein: CSVGGSGNTIYF. The V gene is TRBV29-1, the J gene TRBJ1-3, with D possibly being TRBD1 (5 bases). Trimming took off 6 bases at V and 0 bases at J, with 6 bases between the two ends. This CDR3 is 12 amino acids long. The germline gives CDR1 SQVTM, CDR2 ANQGSEA.